This note documents a single T cell receptor beta chain sequence. No antigen is known for it. The input lacks base qualities; no much larger clone sits a single base away. RNA was extracted using the RNeasy kit, and roughly 0.45 to 1 microgram was reverse transcribed with random hexamers. TCR beta CDR3 regions were amplified with the immunoSEQ multiplex PCR assay covering 54 Vbeta and 13 Jbeta segments. Bias from PCR amplification was corrected by using a synthetic template baseline for primer optimization and for computational correction. Per the original workflow: Only productive sequences were kept, with reads annotated to V, D and J genes according to IMGT and analyzed in immunoSEQ Analyzer. Clonality was calculated as one minus the Shannon entropy normalized by log2 of the number of productive unique sequences. For each patient and control, public and private clones were evaluated among the 100 most prevalent clones. Clones were defined as Susac-specific when absent from the healthy and MS cohorts, from fewer than 1,200 published viral clones and from other ImmuneACCESS disease sequences. TCRdb trimmed public reads at Q25 via fastp, called clones via MiXCR and kept in-frame beta chains. A single entry per CDR3 protein holds the most common genes and DNA from its merged rows. The V and J calls reflect TCRdb's pipeline rather than the authors' work. Present in this sample are some 260,000 distinct CDR3 sequences, approximately 84% of which were seen just once. 0.11% of the sample is held by the ten biggest clonotypes.

This sample was included in a study of CD8 T cells in Susac syndrome (dated by TCRdb to the late 2010s). At the level of the whole study: Repertoire sequencing was used to test whether CD8+ T cell activation and differentiation in Susac syndrome was antigen driven. The clonality of the CD8+ T cell repertoire was compared across approximately 12 healthy donors, around 14 Susac syndrome patients and under 17 multiple sclerosis patients.

The germline V gene (reference sequence) specifies DFQATT as CDR1 and SNEGSKA as CDR2. The CDR3 has 18 amino acids, counting the end cysteine and phenylalanine. Kept here is only the CDR3 DNA, which spans 54 bases and is read in frame from base 1. V ends up 0 bases short and J 4 bases short, with an unmatched junction base count of 15. High-throughput TCR beta sequencing profiled peripheral blood CD8+ and CD4+ T cells from healthy donors, Susac syndrome patients and multiple sclerosis patients. The multiple sclerosis controls were treatment-naive patients whose relapsing-remitting disease, either stable or active, fulfilled the revised McDonald criteria. Bulk CD8+ and CD4+ T cells were purified by magnetic negative isolation, whereas CD8+ TEMRA cells were enriched by FACS. Blood was collected in EDTA tubes and processed within 24 hours, with PBMCs isolated through density gradient centrifugation. PBMCs intended for TCR sequencing were frozen in liquid nitrogen and were later thawed in a 37 degrees C water bath. The sorted or isolated CD4+, CD8+ and CD8+ TEMRA cells reached a purity of at least 90%.

General findings and caveats noted by the study authors: The study acknowledged that relatively few individuals were included in the TCR sequencing and HLA analysis.

The rearrangement joined TRBV20-1 to TRBJ2-4; 7 central nucleotides agree with TRBD1. The receptor comes from a human donor with multiple sclerosis. Sequencing input: CD8+ T cells from PBMCs. CDR3 region: CSAREKPTTGTEKNIQYF. The DNA sequence is as follows: TGCAGTGCTAGAGAAAAGCCTACGACCGGGACAGAAAAAAACATTCAGTACTTC.